The 9 T cell receptor beta chains presented below share a single source sample, sequenced in a study of regulatory T cells in long-lasting Graves disease. Relying on iRepertoire HTBI primers and Arm-PCR of CDR3 regions, the team built TCR beta libraries. MiXCR was run by TCRdb on the multiplex PCR reads, yielding one entry per CDR3 protein. The sample shows roughly 560,000 distinct CDR3 sequences, roughly 15% of them seen only once. Time point: newly diagnosed GD, antithyroid drugs for less than 3 months. Generation of the TCR library employed RNA extracted from PBMCs. The same sample was also studied in work on T cells in Graves' hyperthyroidism and ophthalmopathy.

The sequenced sample was peripheral blood mononuclear cells (PBMCs), obtained at new diagnosis, from a patient treated with antithyroid drugs. The receptor source for this set is a woman aged 40 to 65 with Graves disease.

J is TRBJ2-5 and V is TRBV5-1; D gene unclear. CDR1 and CDR2 (germline): SGHRS, YFSETQ. This CDR3 has 15 residues. V shed 4 bases and J shed 1 base, with 14 bases lying between them. The CDR3 bases are TGCGCCAGCAGCCCCCGCCGAGCAGGCCAAGAGACCCAGTACTTC. It is translated as CASSPRRAGQETQYF. The full variable domain, rest sourced from reference TRBV5-1 and TRBJ2-5, is KAGVTQTPRYLIKTRGQQVTLSCSPISGHRSVSWYQQTPGQGLQFLFEYFSETQRNKGNFPGRFSGRQFSNSRSEMNVSTLELGDSALYLCASSPRRAGQETQYFGPGTRLLVL.

This sequence joins TRBV27 and TRBJ2-1; 8 bases map to TRBD1. The germline CDR1 and CDR2 sequences are MNHEY and SMNVEV (reference sequence). This CDR3 contains 15 residues. With V trimmed by 4 bases and J by 7 bases, 9 bases remained unmatched. The CDR3 protein is CASSSRGLGVNEQFF. DNA of the CDR3: TGTGCCAGCAGTTCCAGGGGGCTAGGTGTTAATGAGCAGTTCTTC.

This clonotype was counted many times. The gene calls are TRBV12-3 or TRBV12-4 and TRBJ2-3, with 11 bases lining up with TRBD2. The CDR3 is 15 residues long. V shed 2 bases and J 8 bases; nucleotides not matched to a gene: 6. In DNA, the CDR3 is TGTGCCAGCAGTTTATTAGCGGGGGGGCTAGGTACGCAGTATTTT. Its protein product is CASSLLAGGLGTQYF.

This clonotype has at least ten counts. V and J are TRBV7-9 and TRBJ1-1; 7 bases line up with TRBD1. Losses at the gene ends were 10 bases for V and 0 bases for J; bases not matched to a gene: 5. CDR1 is SEHNR, CDR2 FQNEAQ, per germline (reference sequence). The CDR3 is 13 residues long. CDR3 DNA: TGTGCCACTGACAGGGCGTTGAACACTGAAGCTTTCTTT. Its protein product is CATDRALNTEAFF.

In this sample, this clonotype turned up many times. V is TRBV7-9 and J is TRBJ1-6; D is unresolved. V was trimmed by 5 bases and J by 16 bases, leaving 12 bases between them. The CDR3 contains 11 residues. Per the germline V gene, CDR1 is SEHNR and CDR2 is FQNEAQ (reference sequence). The CDR3 DNA follows: TGTGCCAGCAGCACCTCTGAGGATCTCCACTTT. This translates into CASSTSEDLHF.

In its sample, this clonotype was seen many times. The chain combines TRBV5-1 with TRBJ2-7; maybe TRBD1 (5 bases). The germline V gene has CDR1 SGHRS and CDR2 YFSETQ. The CDR3 runs 12 residues. Deletions cut 5 bases from V and 5 bases from J, with 11 bases between. This CDR3 is CASSSTGNEQYF. CDR3 in DNA: TGCGCCAGCAGTTCCACAGGAAACGAGCAGTACTTC.

This chain connects TRBV12-3 or TRBV12-4 to TRBJ1-1, with 10 bases lining up with TRBD1. This CDR3 comprises 16 residues. V was pared by 1 base and J by 6 bases, with 8 bases of the junction left unmatched. The CDR3 coding sequence is TGTGCCAGCAGTTTAGGTGACGGACAGGGGGGGCCTGAAGCTTTCTTT. Translated, it gives CASSLGDGQGGPEAFF.

The chain combines TRBV29-1 with TRBJ2-2; the match to TRBD2 covers 15 bases. The germline V gene has CDR1 SQVTM and CDR2 ANQGSEA. V trimming: 4 bases; J trimming: 1 base; junction bases outside the gene matches: 13. This CDR3 region has 20 residues. The CDR3 DNA reads as TGCAGCGTTGCTTGGGGGGGACTAGCGGGGGGTTTACGGAACACCGGGGAGCTGTTTTTT. Encoded protein: CSVAWGGLAGGLRNTGELFF.

This clonotype occurred many times. V and J are TRBV7-8 and TRBJ1-4; 8 bases fit TRBD1. CDR3 size: 16 residues. Losses at the gene ends were 3 bases for V and 4 bases for J; bases not matched to a gene: 7. Germline V CDR1 and CDR2: SGHVS, FQNEAQ. The CDR3, as DNA: TGTGCCAGCAGCTTTGCCAGGGGGCAGGGTAATGAAAAACTGTTTTTT. It is translated as CASSFARGQGNEKLFF.